This paragraph covers one T cell receptor (beta chain) sequence. The data are from a study of blood T cell repertoires in COVID-19. The CDR3 is 14 amino acids. The V and J ends lost 0 bases and 2 bases respectively, with 7 bases between them. Germline V lookup: CDR1 LGHDT, CDR2 YNNKEL (reference sequence). Assay used: immunoSEQ multiplex PCR; TCRdb lists only in-frame clones, some missing. This table has some 140,000 clones, roughly 79% appearing once. The V call is TRBV3-1 (or the pseudogene TRBV3-2), the J call TRBJ2-5; D is undetermined. Input material: peripheral blood. The sequence was collected from a human donor in a cohort sampled during active COVID-19. The CDR3, as DNA: TGTGCCAGCAGCCAAGATAACAGACAAGAGACCCAGTACTTC. The encoded protein is CASSQDNRQETQYF.